This T cell receptor beta chain derives from a study of T cell responses to AZD1222 COVID-19 vaccine (TCRdb year 2021). About the study as a whole: AZD1222 recipients whose second dose came at about 4 weeks and those whose second dose came at about 12 weeks were combined into one group, since spike-specific TCR depth and breadth did not differ between the two schedules. TCR sequencing was performed for over 230 trial participants, of whom 207 were given two doses of AZD1222 and approximately 25 were given two doses of MenACWY control vaccine. Trial participants were enrolled into age subgroups of 18-55, 56-69 and 70-plus years, which contained roughly 140, 27 and 60 TCR-sequenced participants, respectively.

Sample time point, as interpreted from the label and publication: baseline before first vaccination. Vaccinee samples were obtained from the UK trials COV001 and COV002, which included a single-blind randomized controlled phase 2/3 trial of AZD1222 (ChAdOx1 nCoV-19) in healthy adults. For TCRbeta chain sequencing, PBMC samples from trial participants were taken at day 0 and at day 28 after the second dose. The CDR3 regions of human TCRbeta chains were analyzed by immunosequencing. As for the authors' bioinformatics: Repertoire TCRs were matched against a reference library of SARS-CoV-2-specific TCRs generated with the MIRA antigen-specificity platform. Breadth meant the fraction of unique TCRs that were SARS-CoV-2-associated, whereas depth meant the fraction of total T cells that were SARS-CoV-2-associated. Each spike-specific TCR was assigned to its reactive spike region and to a CD4 or CD8 class using the MIRA data. Log10-transformed breadth and depth values were compared by one-way ANOVA with Sidak's multiple comparisons tests. TCRdb stores this immuneACCESS table with in-frame sequences only. Part of the clones is absent; in the studies checked, under half of the shortfall reflects unresolved V genes, and no reason is known for the rest. The D gene and trimming were derived from the DNA, and the V and J assignments and clone size from that table. The sample table records 90,000 to 120,000 clones; around 92% of these occur just once. The ten largest clones represent approximately 7% of the sample.

As encoded in the germline V gene, CDR1 is SGHRS while CDR2 is YFSETQ. From the cysteine through the phenylalanine, the CDR3 covers 14 amino acids. Of all the DNA, just the CDR3 is kept, 42 bases in frame from base 1. V loses 0 bases, J loses 3 bases, and the germline ends lie 6 bases apart. Concerning this clone: Its target antigen remains unknown. No per-base quality is available; no much larger clone lies one base away.

Results the study describes overall, beyond this receptor: The 56-69-year group was small, and its depth increase did not reach significance, likely because of low power. Because no samples from the day 14 peak response were available, repertoires could be characterized only after the peak T cell response. Epitopes outside the regions mutated in the B.1.351 and B.1.1.7 variants were reportedly recognized by nearly half of the unique spike-specific TCRs. A significant rise in spike-specific TCR breadth and depth was observed after two AZD1222 doses relative to day 0 and relative to MenACWY recipients. Only six or seven AZD1222 recipients were SARS-CoV-2 seropositive at baseline, limiting conclusions about previously exposed vaccinees. Most participants were white British and females outnumbered males, and the authors suggested that clonal diversity may have been underestimated. The vaccine-associated CD4 TCRs covered the entire spike protein, and the dominant responses fell in regions 160-218 and 743-854.

This TCR was sampled from an adult in good health. The material was peripheral blood, obtained on day 0 of AZD1222 vaccination. This receptor chain uses TRBV5-1 and TRBJ2-2, with an unclear D gene assignment. Read as DNA, the sequence is TGCGCCAGCAGCTTGGGGGATTACACCGGGGAGCTGTTTTTT. This yields the protein CASSLGDYTGELFF.